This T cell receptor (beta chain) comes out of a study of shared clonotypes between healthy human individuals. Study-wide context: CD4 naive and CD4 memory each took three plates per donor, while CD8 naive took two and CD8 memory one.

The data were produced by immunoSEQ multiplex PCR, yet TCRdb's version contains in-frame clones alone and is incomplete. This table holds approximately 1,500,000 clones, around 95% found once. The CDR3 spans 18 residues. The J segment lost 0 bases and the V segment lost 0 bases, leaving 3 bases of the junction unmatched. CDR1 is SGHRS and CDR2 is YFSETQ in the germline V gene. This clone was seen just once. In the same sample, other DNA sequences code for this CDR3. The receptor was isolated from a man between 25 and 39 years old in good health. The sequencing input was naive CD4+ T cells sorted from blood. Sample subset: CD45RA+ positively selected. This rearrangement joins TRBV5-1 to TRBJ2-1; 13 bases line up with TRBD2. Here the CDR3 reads CASSLGLAGGHSYNEQFF. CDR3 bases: TGCGCCAGCAGCTTGGGACTAGCGGGAGGCCACTCCTACAATGAGCAGTTCTTC.